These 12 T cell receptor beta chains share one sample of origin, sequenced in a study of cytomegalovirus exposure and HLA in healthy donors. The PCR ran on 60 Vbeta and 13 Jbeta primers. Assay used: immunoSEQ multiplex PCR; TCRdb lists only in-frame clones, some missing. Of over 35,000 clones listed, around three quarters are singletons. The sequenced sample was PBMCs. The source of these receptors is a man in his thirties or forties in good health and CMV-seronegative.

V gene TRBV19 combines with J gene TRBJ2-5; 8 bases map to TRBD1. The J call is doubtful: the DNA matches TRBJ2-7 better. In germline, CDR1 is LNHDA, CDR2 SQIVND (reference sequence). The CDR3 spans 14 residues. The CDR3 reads CASSIRTGWNEQYF. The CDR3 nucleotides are TGTGCCAGTAGTATTAGGACAGGGTGGAACGAGCAGTACTTC.

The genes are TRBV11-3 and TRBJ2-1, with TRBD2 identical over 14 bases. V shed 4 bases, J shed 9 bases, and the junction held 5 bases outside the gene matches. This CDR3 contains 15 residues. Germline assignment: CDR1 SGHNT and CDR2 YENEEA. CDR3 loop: CASSSMTSGRVEQFF. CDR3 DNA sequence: TGTGCCAGCAGCTCAATGACTAGCGGGAGGGTTGAGCAGTTCTTC. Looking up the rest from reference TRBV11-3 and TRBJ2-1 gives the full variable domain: EAGVVQSPRYKIIEKKQPVAFWCNPISGHNTLYWYLQNLGQGPELLIRYENEEAVDDSQLPKDRFSAERLKGVDSTLKIQPAELGDSAVYLCASSSMTSGRVEQFFGPGTRLTVL.

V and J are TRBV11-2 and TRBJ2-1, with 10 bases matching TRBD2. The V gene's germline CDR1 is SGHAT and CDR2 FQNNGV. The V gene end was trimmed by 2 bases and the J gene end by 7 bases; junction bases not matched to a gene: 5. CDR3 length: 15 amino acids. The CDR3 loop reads CASSLLAGVGNEQFF. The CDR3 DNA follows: TGTGCCAGCAGCTTACTAGCGGGAGTGGGGAATGAGCAGTTCTTC.

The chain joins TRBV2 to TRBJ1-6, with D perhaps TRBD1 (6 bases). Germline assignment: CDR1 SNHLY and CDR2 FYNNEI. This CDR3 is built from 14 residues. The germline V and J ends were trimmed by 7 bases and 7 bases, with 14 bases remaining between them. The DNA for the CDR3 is TGTGCCAGCACCCGGACAGTAATAAATTCACCCCTCCACTTT. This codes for CASTRTVINSPLHF.

The CDR3 reads CASSQMGTALTGELFF. In DNA form, the CDR3 reads TGCGCCAGCAGCCAGATGGGGACAGCACTCACCGGGGAGCTGTTTTTT. The V call is TRBV4-1, the J call TRBJ2-2; 7 positions match TRBD1. This CDR3 has 16 amino acids. V shed 3 bases, J shed 4 bases, and the junction held 8 bases outside the gene matches. Germline loops: CDR1 MGHRA, CDR2 YSYEKL.

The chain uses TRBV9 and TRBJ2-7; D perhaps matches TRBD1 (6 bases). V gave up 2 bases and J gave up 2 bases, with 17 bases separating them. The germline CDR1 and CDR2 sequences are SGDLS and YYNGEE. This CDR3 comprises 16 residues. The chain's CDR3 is CASSVAHKQGPYEQYF. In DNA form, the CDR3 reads TGTGCCAGCAGCGTGGCGCATAAACAGGGTCCCTACGAGCAGTACTTC.

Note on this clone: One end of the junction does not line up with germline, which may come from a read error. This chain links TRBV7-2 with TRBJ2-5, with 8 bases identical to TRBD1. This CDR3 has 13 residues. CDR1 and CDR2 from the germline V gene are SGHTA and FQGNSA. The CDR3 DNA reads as TGTGTCAGCAGATCCAGGGGGCAGGAGACCCAGTACTTC. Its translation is CVSRSRGQETQYF.

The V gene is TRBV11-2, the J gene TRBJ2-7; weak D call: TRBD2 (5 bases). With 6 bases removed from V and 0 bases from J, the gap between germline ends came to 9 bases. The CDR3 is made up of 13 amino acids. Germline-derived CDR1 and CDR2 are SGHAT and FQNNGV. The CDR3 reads CASSEGPSYEQYF. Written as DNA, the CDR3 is TGTGCCAGCAGTGAGGGCCCCTCCTACGAGCAGTACTTC.

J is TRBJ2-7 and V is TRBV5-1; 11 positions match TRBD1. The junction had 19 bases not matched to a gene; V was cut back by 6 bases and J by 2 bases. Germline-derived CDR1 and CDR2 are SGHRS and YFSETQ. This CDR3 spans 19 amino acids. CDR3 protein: CASKSAGGQGAQRPYEQYF. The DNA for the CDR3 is TGCGCCAGCAAATCAGCCGGCGGACAGGGGGCGCAAAGGCCCTACGAGCAGTACTTC.

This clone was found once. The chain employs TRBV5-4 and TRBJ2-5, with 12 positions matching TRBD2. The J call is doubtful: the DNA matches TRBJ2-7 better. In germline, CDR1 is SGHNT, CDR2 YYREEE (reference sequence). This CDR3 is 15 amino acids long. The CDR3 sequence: CASSPSSGRDYEQYF. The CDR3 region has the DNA TGTGCCAGCAGCCCGTCTAGCGGGAGGGACTACGAGCAGTACTTC.

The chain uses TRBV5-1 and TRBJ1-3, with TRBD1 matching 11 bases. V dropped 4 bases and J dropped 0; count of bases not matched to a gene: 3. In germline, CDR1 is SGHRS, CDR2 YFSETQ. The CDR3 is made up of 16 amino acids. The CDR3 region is CASSNGQGASGNTIYF. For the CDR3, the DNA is TGCGCCAGCAGCAACGGACAGGGGGCCTCTGGAAACACCATATATTTT.

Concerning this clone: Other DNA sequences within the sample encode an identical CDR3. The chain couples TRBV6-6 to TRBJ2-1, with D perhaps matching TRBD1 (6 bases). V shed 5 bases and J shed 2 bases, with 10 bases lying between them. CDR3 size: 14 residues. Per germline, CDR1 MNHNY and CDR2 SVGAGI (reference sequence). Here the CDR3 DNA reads TGTGCCAGCAGTATACAGGGCACCTACAATGAGCAGTTCTTC. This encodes CASSIQGTYNEQFF.